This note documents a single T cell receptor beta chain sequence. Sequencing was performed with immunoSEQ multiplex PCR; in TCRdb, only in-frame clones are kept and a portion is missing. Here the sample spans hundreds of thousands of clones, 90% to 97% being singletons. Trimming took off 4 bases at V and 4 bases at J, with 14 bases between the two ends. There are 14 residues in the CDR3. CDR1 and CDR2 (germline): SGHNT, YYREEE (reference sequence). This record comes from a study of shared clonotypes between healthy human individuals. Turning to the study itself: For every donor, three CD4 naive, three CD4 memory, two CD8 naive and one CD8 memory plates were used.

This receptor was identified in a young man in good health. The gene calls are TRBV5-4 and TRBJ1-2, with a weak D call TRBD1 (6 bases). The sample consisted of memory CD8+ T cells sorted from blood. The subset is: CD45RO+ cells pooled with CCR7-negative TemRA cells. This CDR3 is CASSAGRGAYGYTF. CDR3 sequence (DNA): TGTGCCAGCAGCGCCGGCAGGGGAGCCTATGGCTACACCTTC.